This paragraph reports one T cell receptor beta chain. The source of the sample is a study of blood T cell repertoires in COVID-19. Before being deemed recovered, Cohort 3 donors had two negative PCRs, clearance, or symptom resolution. Germline-derived CDR1 and CDR2 are MGHRA and YSYEKL. The CDR3 totals 14 residues. Trimming cost V 1 base and J 1 base, with 7 bases left between them. In the study's own analysis: Amplified reference gene primers provided the basis for estimating nucleated cell counts. Produced via immunoSEQ multiplex PCR; TCRdb's table is partial and in-frame only. From that table come the V and J calls and clone size; the DNA was used to work out D and trimming. The sample records nearly 400,000 clones, under 90% being singletons.

The receptor's source is a woman aged 30 to 39 who had recovered from COVID-19. Sequencing was done on a sample of PBMCs or T cells enriched from blood (not recorded which). V is TRBV4-1 and J is TRBJ2-5, with D uncertain. CDR3: CASSQGTAQETQYF. DNA of the CDR3: TGCGCCAGCAGCCAAGGCACAGCCCAAGAGACCCAGTACTTC.